This is a list of T cell receptor beta chains from one sample in a study of blood T cells in healthy people across ages. A single record per CDR3 protein comes from TCRdb applying MiXCR to the 5' RACE reads. The data contain hundreds of thousands of distinct CDR3 sequences, about 56% of them singletons. The specimen was blood. The source is a man in his forties in good health. Each CDR3 is given without its conserved first and last residue. A row's size may be missing; if present it is once, few, many or a size class.

TRBV10-2	TRBJ2-7	.	ASSESRGTEQY
TRBV5-1	TRBJ1-1	few	ASSPDGGLGTEAF
TRBV6-6	TRBJ2-3	few	ASSYSAQGQSDTQY
TRBV27	TRBJ2-4	.	ASSLLTNYERY
TRBV21-1	TRBJ2-6	.	ASSKYPLLAPGANVLT
TRBV25-1	TRBJ1-2	few	ASSSGAEGYGYT
TRBV7-3	TRBJ2-5	.	ASSLAWKETQY
TRBV12-3/TRBV12-4	TRBJ2-2	.	ASSLKRVTGELF
TRBV3-1	TRBJ1-5	.	ASSQESLGRGNGQPQH
TRBV7-9	TRBJ1-1	.	ASSRRGDSMNTEAF
TRBV28	TRBJ2-5	.	ASSSAVGNTETQY
TRBV27	TRBJ2-7	.	ASSVRGGGTAQY
TRBV20-1	TRBJ1-2	many	SAREGAGLGYT
TRBV29-1	TRBJ2-7	few	SVWDGTYEQY
TRBV29-1	TRBJ2-7	once	SVARTGSSYEQY
TRBV29-1	TRBJ1-5	.	SVRVGGGASQPQH
TRBV10-3	TRBJ2-1	.	ATHRGGRSNEQF
TRBV9	TRBJ2-1	.	ASSHQKLAGALYNEQF
TRBV3-1	TRBJ1-6	few	ASNQPNSPLH
TRBV7-2	TRBJ2-3	.	ASSPPTATDTQY
TRBV28	TRBJ2-7	.	ASSPQGPPYEQY
TRBV7-9	TRBJ2-2	.	ASSPSLPGGELF
TRBV6-1	TRBJ1-2	.	ASSLGGFYGYT
TRBV6-5	TRBJ2-2	.	ASSSRVTGELF
TRBV29-1	TRBJ1-5	.	SVCQGFRNQPQH